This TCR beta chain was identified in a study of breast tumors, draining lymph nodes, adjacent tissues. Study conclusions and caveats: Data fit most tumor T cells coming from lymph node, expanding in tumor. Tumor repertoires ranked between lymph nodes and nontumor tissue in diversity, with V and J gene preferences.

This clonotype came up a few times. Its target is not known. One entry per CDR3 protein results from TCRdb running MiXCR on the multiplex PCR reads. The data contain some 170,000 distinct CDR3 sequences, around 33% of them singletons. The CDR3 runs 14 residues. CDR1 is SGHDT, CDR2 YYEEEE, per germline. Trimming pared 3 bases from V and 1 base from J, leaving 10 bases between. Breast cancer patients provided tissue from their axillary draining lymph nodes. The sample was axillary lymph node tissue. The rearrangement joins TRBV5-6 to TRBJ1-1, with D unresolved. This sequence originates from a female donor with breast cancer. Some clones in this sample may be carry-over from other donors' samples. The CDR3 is CASSSPEWNTEAFF. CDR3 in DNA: TGTGCCAGCAGCTCCCCCGAGTGGAACACTGAAGCTTTCTTT.